A single sample is the source of the 30 T cell receptor beta chains below, sequenced in a study of T cells in Graves' hyperthyroidism and ophthalmopathy. RNA transcripts served as the template for amplifying TCR beta CDR3 regions. Researchers ran a first-round RT-PCR on the TCR CDR3 using the HTBI primer set. A single record per CDR3 protein comes from TCRdb applying MiXCR to the multiplex PCR reads. Of around 690,000 distinct CDR3 sequences in the sample, around a sixth are singletons; the top ten hold roughly a sixth. The specimen was blood. All receptors come from a man aged 45 to 65 with Graves' hyperthyroidism.

This clonotype was seen repeatedly, ten times or more. V is TRBV6-1 and J is TRBJ1-1; D remains unclear. Trimming cost V 2 bases and J 1 base, with 5 bases left between them. This CDR3 contains 13 residues. Looked up from germline, CDR1 is MNHNS and CDR2 is SASEGT. This CDR3 reads CASSEFANTEAFF. The CDR3 DNA reads as TGTGCCAGCAGTGAATTTGCGAACACTGAAGCTTTCTTT.

This clonotype came up many times. CDR3 nucleotides: TGTGCCAGCAGCCTAAACGCAGGCAAGCCCCAGCATTTT. It codes for CASSLNAGKPQHF. This chain uses TRBV7-2 with TRBJ1-5; D is unresolved. This CDR3 comprises 13 residues. Trimming shortened V by 5 bases and J by 8 bases, and 13 bases separated the two germline ends. The germline gives CDR1 SGHTA, CDR2 FQGNSA.

At least ten counts were recorded for this clonotype. Sequence at one end of the junction differs from germline and may be a read error. J is TRBJ2-1 and V is TRBV10-3; 9 bases map to TRBD2. The CDR3 is 17 residues long. Germline CDR1 is ENHRY and CDR2 is SYGVKD. CDR3: CAISESKSGRSSNEQFF. The CDR3 bases are TGTGCCATCAGTGAGTCGAAAAGCGGGAGGTCCTCCAATGAGCAGTTCTTC.

This clonotype has a handful of counts. The J gene is TRBJ2-7, the V gene TRBV20-1; the match to TRBD2 covers 8 bases. The CDR3 spans 15 residues. V lost 4 bases to trimming and J lost 2 bases; unmatched junction nucleotides: 10. The germline CDR1 and CDR2 sequences are DFQATT and SNEGSKA (reference sequence). CDR3 coding DNA: TGCAGTGCTACCGATGCGGGAGGCTCCCCCTACGAGCAGTACTTC. This sequence encodes CSATDAGGSPYEQYF.

This clonotype was counted only a few times. This chain joins TRBV27 and TRBJ1-6; D is undetermined. Trimming left V 3 bases short and J 7 bases short, with 7 bases between. This CDR3 has 13 amino acids. Germline loops: CDR1 MNHEY, CDR2 SMNVEV (reference sequence). The CDR3 coding sequence is TGTGCCAGCAGTTTTCAGGAAAATTCACCCCTCCACTTT. The encoded protein is CASSFQENSPLHF.

This clonotype was seen a few times. This chain uses TRBV6-2 or TRBV6-3 with TRBJ2-2, with 7 bases identical to TRBD2. With 8 bases clipped from V and 5 bases from J, the junction kept 11 bases outside the gene matches. Looked up from germline, CDR1 is MNHEY and CDR2 is SVGEGT. The CDR3 extends over 15 amino acids. The CDR3 protein is CASWRPAGLTGELFF. The CDR3 DNA is TGTGCCAGCTGGAGGCCAGCGGGGCTAACCGGGGAGCTGTTTTTT.

The chain has TRBV18 and TRBJ2-1; D perhaps matches TRBD1 (5 bases). The CDR3 totals 14 residues. Trimming removed 2 bases at V and 4 bases at J, with 9 bases between. In germline, CDR1 is KGHSH, CDR2 LQKENI. CDR3: CASSPGAGYNEQFF. The CDR3 DNA reads TGTGCCAGCTCACCAGGGGCAGGATACAATGAGCAGTTCTTC.

There are many counts of this clonotype. The rearrangement uses TRBV29-1 and TRBJ2-1, with a possible D match to TRBD2 (5 bases). The germline V and J ends were trimmed by 4 bases and 3 bases, with 10 bases remaining between them. The CDR3 has 13 residues. Germline CDR1 is SQVTM and CDR2 is ANQGSEA. The CDR3 loop is CSVGSSIYNEQFF. For the CDR3, the DNA is TGCAGCGTTGGGTCTAGCATCTACAATGAGCAGTTCTTC.

V and J are TRBV4-2 and TRBJ1-2, with unresolved D. The CDR3 spans 14 residues. Germline assignment: CDR1 LGHNA and CDR2 YNFKEQ. Trimming pared 1 base from V and 3 bases from J, leaving 9 bases between. The CDR3 loop reads CASSQVADDYGYTF. CDR3 coding DNA: TGTGCCAGCAGCCAAGTGGCAGATGACTATGGCTACACCTTC.

This clonotype was seen at least ten times. CDR3 in amino acids: CASSPGTVAKNIQYF. As DNA, the CDR3 is TGTGCCAGCAGCCCTGGGACAGTAGCCAAAAACATTCAGTACTTC. The chain has TRBV11-3 and TRBJ2-4; 7 nucleotides agree with TRBD1. From germline, CDR1 is SGHNT and CDR2 YENEEA. The trim removed 5 bases at V and 0 bases at J, leaving 4 bases unmatched. CDR3 length: 15 amino acids.

V is TRBV29-1 and J is TRBJ2-7; 10 bases agree with TRBD1. J gave up 7 bases and V 1 base, and 10 bases lay outside the gene matches. The CDR3 is 15 residues long. The germline V gene has CDR1 SQVTM and CDR2 ANQGSEA. This CDR3 is CSVEGVTGGLREQYF. The CDR3 DNA sequence: TGCAGCGTTGAAGGTGTGACAGGGGGCCTCAGGGAGCAGTACTTC.

Written as DNA, the CDR3 is TGTGCCAGCAGCTTAGGTCCCCCGGACAGGGATGAAGCTTTCTTT. Translation gives CASSLGPPDRDEAFF. The rearrangement uses TRBV7-9 and TRBJ1-1, with 8 bases matching TRBD1. V shed 1 base, J shed 7 bases, and the junction held 8 bases outside the gene matches. CDR3 length: 15 amino acids. Germline loops: CDR1 SEHNR, CDR2 FQNEAQ (reference sequence).

Ten or more counts support this clonotype. The chain carries TRBV27 and TRBJ2-3; D gene uncertain. V lost 5 bases and J 0 bases, leaving 9 bases between the germline ends. Germline V lookup: CDR1 MNHEY, CDR2 SMNVEV (reference sequence). The CDR3 covers 14 residues. The CDR3 coding sequence is TGTGCCAGCAGTCCCAGCCGGAGCACAGATACGCAGTATTTT. Its protein is CASSPSRSTDTQYF.

In its sample, this clonotype was seen many times. The V call is TRBV3-1, the J call TRBJ2-1; D is unresolved. Trimming removed 1 base at V and 4 bases at J, with 14 bases between. Germline V gene sequence: CDR1 LGHDT, CDR2 YNNKEL (reference sequence). The CDR3 sequence is 16 residues long. The CDR3 DNA follows: TGTGCCAGCAGCCAAGCTCAAGAGTATTGGTACAATGAGCAGTTCTTC. It is translated as CASSQAQEYWYNEQFF.

This clonotype came up a few times. V gene TRBV30 combines with J gene TRBJ2-1, with TRBD2 identical over 9 bases. CDR3 length: 17 amino acids. J was trimmed by 1 base and V by 0 bases; bases with no gene match: 7. The germline V gene encodes CDR1 GTSNPN and CDR2 SVGIG (reference sequence). CDR3 in amino acids: CAWSVLPLAGSYNEQFF. DNA for the CDR3: TGTGCCTGGAGTGTACTCCCGCTAGCGGGGTCCTACAATGAGCAGTTCTTC.

The chain joins TRBV4-3 to TRBJ1-3; D is unresolved. V dropped 0 bases and J dropped 4 bases, with 16 bases sitting between them. Per germline, CDR1 LGHNA and CDR2 YSLEER. The CDR3 runs 17 residues. The CDR3 sequence is CASSQDKRVSSGNTIYF. In nucleotides, the CDR3 is TGCGCCAGCAGCCAAGATAAAAGGGTCTCCTCAGGAAACACCATATATTTT.

The CDR3: CAIKGLAGGNEQFF. The CDR3 coding sequence is TGTGCCATCAAGGGACTAGCGGGGGGCAATGAGCAGTTCTTC. J is TRBJ2-1 and V is TRBV10-3, with 15 bases fitting TRBD2. This CDR3 spans 14 amino acids. The ends lost 7 bases at V and 6 bases at J; junction bases unmatched: 1. Germline CDR1 reads ENHRY; CDR2 reads SYGVKD.

This clonotype was found many times. The rearrangement joins TRBV7-2 to TRBJ1-6, with no clear D. V was trimmed by 5 bases and J by 14 bases, leaving 16 bases between them. CDR3 size: 13 residues. Germline CDR1 and CDR2: SGHTA and FQGNSA. The CDR3 coding sequence is TGTGCCAGCAGCAGAGAAGGCCCCACATCCCTCCACTTT. Translation: CASSREGPTSLHF.

This clonotype was seen more than once but under ten times. V usage is TRBV7-9 and J usage is TRBJ2-7; D assignment may be TRBD1 or TRBD2 (6 bases each). The germline CDR1 and CDR2 sequences are SEHNR and FQNEAQ (reference sequence). The V end lost 6 bases, the J end lost 2 bases, and 17 bases lay between the germline ends. This CDR3 has 15 residues. This CDR3 is CASRSGHRGPYEQYF. Written as DNA, the CDR3 is TGTGCCAGCAGATCGGGACATCGGGGGCCCTACGAGCAGTACTTC.

Many counts were recorded for this clonotype. The V gene is TRBV2, the J gene TRBJ2-4; possibly TRBD2 for D (5 bases). Germline loops: CDR1 SNHLY, CDR2 FYNNEI. This CDR3 is built from 14 residues. V lost 1 base and J 6 bases, leaving 10 bases between the germline ends. CDR3 DNA: TGTGCCAGCAGTGAAGGGGCTAGCCGAAACATTCAGTACTTC. Translated, it gives CASSEGASRNIQYF.

This clonotype was recorded once. This chain uses TRBV11-3 with TRBJ2-7, with 8 bases matching TRBD1. V lost 1 base and J lost 2; bases outside the gene matches: 4. Germline CDR1 is SGHNT and CDR2 is YENEEA. CDR3 length: 15 amino acids. The DNA of the CDR3 is TGTGCCAGCAGCTTAGGCTGGACAGGGCCCTACGAGCAGTACTTC. Protein: CASSLGWTGPYEQYF.

On this clonotype: One end of the junction fails to match germline, which may point to a read error. The chain recombines TRBV27 with TRBJ1-2, with a tentative D call TRBD1 (5 bases). Per germline, CDR1 MNHEY and CDR2 SMNVEV (reference sequence). The CDR3 spans 13 residues. This chain's CDR3 is CASSPGANYDYTF. For the CDR3, the DNA is TGTGCCAGCAGTCCCGGGGCCAACTATGACTACACCTTC.

There are many counts of this clonotype. The rearrangement links TRBV7-2 to TRBJ2-7, with 9 bases lining up with TRBD2. Germline CDR1 SGHTA, CDR2 FQGNSA. The CDR3 is made up of 15 amino acids. V lost 1 base to trimming and J lost 6 bases; unmatched junction nucleotides: 7. In DNA form, the CDR3 reads TGTGCCAGCAGCTTAGGAGAGGGACTAGCCGTCGAGCAGTACTTC. Protein sequence: CASSLGEGLAVEQYF.

Many counts were recorded for this clonotype. This chain connects TRBV9 to TRBJ2-5; TRBD2 matches 8 bases. The germline gives CDR1 SGDLS, CDR2 YYNGEE. Losses at the gene ends were 2 bases for V and 6 bases for J; bases not matched to a gene: 9. CDR3 length: 15 amino acids. The CDR3, as DNA: TGTGCCAGCAGCGTTAGCGGGGCTGATTTACAGACCCAGTACTTC. Its protein product is CASSVSGADLQTQYF.

This clonotype was detected a few times. The chain joins TRBV6-1 to TRBJ1-5; possibly TRBD1 for D (5 bases). Deletions cut 5 bases from V and 5 bases from J, with 10 bases between. This CDR3 region has 13 residues. Looked up from germline, CDR1 is MNHNS and CDR2 is SASEGT. CDR3 residues: CASSIDRYQPQHF. As DNA, the CDR3 is TGTGCCAGCAGTATCGACAGATATCAGCCCCAGCATTTT.

Points on this clonotype: A much bigger clone sits one base away, suggesting this may be a read error. This chain connects TRBV27 to TRBJ2-7; 10 nucleotides match TRBD1. CDR1 and CDR2 (germline): MNHEY, SMNVEV (reference sequence). The CDR3 loop spans 21 amino acids. Here the CDR3 reads CGSSPLKFVGTGASPGWEQYF. The CDR3 DNA reads as TGTGGCAGCAGCCCATTAAAGTTTGTAGGGACAGGGGCTAGTCCGGGATGGGAGCAGTACTTC.

This clonotype showed up just a few times. This rearrangement joins TRBV18 to TRBJ2-5; TRBD1 or TRBD2 may be the D gene (5 bases each). V was shortened by 0 bases and J by 8 bases, with 16 bases between the two germline ends. Germline V gives CDR1 KGHSH, CDR2 LQKENI. The CDR3 extends over 15 amino acids. CDR3 DNA sequence: TGTGCCAGCTCACCACCGGCCGGGACCCAAATTACCCAGTACTTC. Residues: CASSPPAGTQITQYF.

A few counts support this clonotype. This sequence joins TRBV24-1 and TRBJ2-7; the D gene is possibly TRBD1 (5 bases). The CDR3 runs 13 residues. Germline CDR1 KGHDR, CDR2 SFDVKD. The V end was cut by 9 bases, the J end by 0 bases, with 11 bases between. Written as DNA, the CDR3 is TGTGCCACCTCGGACCAGGGCTCCTACGAGCAGTACTTC. Encoded protein: CATSDQGSYEQYF.

The chain is built from TRBV19 and TRBJ2-3; D call uncertain. Between the trimmed V and J ends, which lost 3 bases and 6 bases, there was a span of 10 bases. The CDR3 is made up of 13 amino acids. The germline V gene encodes CDR1 LNHDA and CDR2 SQIVND (reference sequence). CDR3 sequence (DNA): TGTGCCAGTAGTATCTTGTGGAGCGATACGCAGTATTTT. Translated, it gives CASSILWSDTQYF. The complete variable domain, with remaining parts taken from reference TRBV19 and TRBJ2-3, reads DGGITQSPKYLFRKEGQNVTLSCEQNLNHDAMYWYRQDPGQGLRLIYYSQIVNDFQKGDIAEGYSVSREKKESFPLTVTSAQKNPTAFYLCASSILWSDTQYFGPGTRLTVL.

The table lists this clonotype with many counts. The genes are TRBV2 and TRBJ2-3; 10 bases line up with TRBD2. The CDR3 is 16 amino acids. The ends lost 9 bases at V and 2 bases at J; junction bases unmatched: 11. In germline, CDR1 is SNHLY, CDR2 FYNNEI. CDR3 DNA sequence: TGTGCCAGTTACCCCCCGGGACTAGCGTACACAGATACGCAGTATTTT. Translating gives CASYPPGLAYTDTQYF.